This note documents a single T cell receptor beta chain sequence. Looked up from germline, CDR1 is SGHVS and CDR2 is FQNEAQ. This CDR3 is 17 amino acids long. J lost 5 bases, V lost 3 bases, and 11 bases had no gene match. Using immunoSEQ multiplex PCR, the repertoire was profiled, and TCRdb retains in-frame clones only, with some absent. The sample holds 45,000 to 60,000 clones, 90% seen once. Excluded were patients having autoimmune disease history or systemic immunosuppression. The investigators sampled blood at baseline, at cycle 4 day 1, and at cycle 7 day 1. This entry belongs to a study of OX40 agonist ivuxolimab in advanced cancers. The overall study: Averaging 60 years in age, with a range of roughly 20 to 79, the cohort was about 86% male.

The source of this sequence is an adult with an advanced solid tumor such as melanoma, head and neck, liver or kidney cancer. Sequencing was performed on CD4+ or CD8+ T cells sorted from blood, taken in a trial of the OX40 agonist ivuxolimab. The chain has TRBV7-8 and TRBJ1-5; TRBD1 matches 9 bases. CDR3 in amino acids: CASSFNRGRQSHQPQHF. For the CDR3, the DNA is TGTGCCAGCAGCTTCAACAGGGGGCGTCAATCTCATCAGCCCCAGCATTTT.